The present entry profiles one T cell receptor beta chain with its context. Given a much more abundant clone one base away, this may be a read error. This library used approximately 370 ng RNA and molecular barcoded adaptors spanning alpha/delta and beta/gamma chains. TCRdb ran MiXCR on the reads and lists one entry per CDR3 protein. The table includes approximately 62,000 distinct CDR3 sequences, around 19% detected once. Germline V CDR1 and CDR2: MDHEN, SYDVKM. This CDR3 has 16 residues. The sample comes from a study of read filtering for tumor transcriptome and immune sequencing. The material sequenced was a population of CD138-negative cells sorted from bone marrow. The rearrangement links TRBV28 to TRBJ2-3; 7 nucleotides match TRBD1. The receptor was derived from a donor aged 40 or over with multiple myeloma. CDR3 DNA: TGTGCCAGCAGTTCTCCCGAACGGACAGGAAGAGATACGCAGTGTTTT. It encodes CASSSPERTGRDTQCF.